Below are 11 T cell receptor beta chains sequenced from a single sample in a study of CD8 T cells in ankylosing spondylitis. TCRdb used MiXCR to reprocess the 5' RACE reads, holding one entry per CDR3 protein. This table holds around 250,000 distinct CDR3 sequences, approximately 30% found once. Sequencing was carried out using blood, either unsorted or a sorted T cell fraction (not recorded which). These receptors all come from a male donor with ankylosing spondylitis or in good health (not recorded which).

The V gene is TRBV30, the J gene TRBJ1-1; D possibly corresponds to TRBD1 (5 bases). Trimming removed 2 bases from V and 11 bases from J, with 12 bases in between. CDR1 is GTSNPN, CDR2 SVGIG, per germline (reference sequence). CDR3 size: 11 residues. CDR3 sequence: CAWSLTAQAFF. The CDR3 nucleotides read TGTGCCTGGAGTTTGACAGCCCAGGCTTTCTTT.

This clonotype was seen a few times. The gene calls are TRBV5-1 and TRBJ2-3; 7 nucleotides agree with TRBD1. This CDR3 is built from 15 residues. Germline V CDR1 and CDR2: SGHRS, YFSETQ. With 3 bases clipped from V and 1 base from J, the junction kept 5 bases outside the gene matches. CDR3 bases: TGCGCCAGCAGCTGGACAGGACCGGGCACAGATACGCAGTATTTT. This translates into CASSWTGPGTDTQYF.

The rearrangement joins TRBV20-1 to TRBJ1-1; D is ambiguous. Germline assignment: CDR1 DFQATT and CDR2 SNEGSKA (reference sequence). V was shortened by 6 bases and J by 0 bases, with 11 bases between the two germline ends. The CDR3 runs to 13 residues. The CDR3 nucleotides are TGCAGTGCCCGCGGACGGTTGAACACTGAAGCTTTCTTT. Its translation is CSARGRLNTEAFF.

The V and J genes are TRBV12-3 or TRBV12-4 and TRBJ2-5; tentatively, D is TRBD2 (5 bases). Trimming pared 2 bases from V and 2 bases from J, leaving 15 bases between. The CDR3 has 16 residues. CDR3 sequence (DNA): TGTGCCAGCAGTTTATCTCGCGGCGGGCTACAAGAGACCCAGTACTTC. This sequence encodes CASSLSRGGLQETQYF.

Written as DNA, the CDR3 is TGCAGTGCTAGACGGGACAGTCGAGCCGACTCCTACGAGCAGTACTTC. Its protein product is CSARRDSRADSYEQYF. V usage is TRBV20-1 and J usage is TRBJ2-7, with TRBD1 matching 7 bases. With 2 bases clipped from V and 0 bases from J, the junction kept 10 bases outside the gene matches. The CDR3 covers 16 residues. Germline V gene data show CDR1 as DFQATT and CDR2 as SNEGSKA (reference sequence).

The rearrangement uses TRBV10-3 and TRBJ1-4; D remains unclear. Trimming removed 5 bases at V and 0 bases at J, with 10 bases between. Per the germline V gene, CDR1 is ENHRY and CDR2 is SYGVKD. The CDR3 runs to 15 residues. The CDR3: CAISPDGSTNEKLFF. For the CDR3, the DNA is TGTGCCATCAGTCCGGACGGATCAACTAATGAAAAACTGTTTTTT.

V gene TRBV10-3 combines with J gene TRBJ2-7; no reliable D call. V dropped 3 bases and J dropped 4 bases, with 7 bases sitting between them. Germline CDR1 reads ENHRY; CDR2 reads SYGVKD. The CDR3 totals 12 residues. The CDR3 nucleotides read TGTGCCATCAGTGATACCGGTTACGAGCAGTACTTC. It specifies CAISDTGYEQYF.

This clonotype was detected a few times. The CDR3 DNA is TGCAGTGCCAATGTTGGCGGGGCGGATACGCAGTATTTT. Translating gives CSANVGGADTQYF. The chain is built from TRBV20-1 and TRBJ2-3; D possibly corresponds to TRBD2 (6 bases). The CDR3 has 13 residues. Deletions cut 6 bases from V and 6 bases from J, with 16 bases between. Per germline, CDR1 DFQATT and CDR2 SNEGSKA (reference sequence).

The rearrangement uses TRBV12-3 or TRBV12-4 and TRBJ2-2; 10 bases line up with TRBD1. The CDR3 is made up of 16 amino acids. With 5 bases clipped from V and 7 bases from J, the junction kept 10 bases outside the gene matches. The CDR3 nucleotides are TGTGCCAGCAGTGCTCCGGGACAGGGGAGCGTCGGGGAGCTGTTTTTT. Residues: CASSAPGQGSVGELFF.

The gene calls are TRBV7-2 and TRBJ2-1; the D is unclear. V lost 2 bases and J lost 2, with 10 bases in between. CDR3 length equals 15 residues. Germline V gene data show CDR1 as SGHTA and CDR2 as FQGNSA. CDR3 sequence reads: CASSLPFATYNEQFF. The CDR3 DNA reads TGTGCCAGCAGCTTACCGTTCGCGACCTACAATGAGCAGTTCTTC.

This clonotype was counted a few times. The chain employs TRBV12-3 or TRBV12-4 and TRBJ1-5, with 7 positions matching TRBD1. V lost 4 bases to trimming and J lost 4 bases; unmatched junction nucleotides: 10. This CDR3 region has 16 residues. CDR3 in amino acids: CASSYGRQGPNQPQHF. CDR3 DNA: TGTGCCAGCAGTTACGGTCGACAGGGCCCAAATCAGCCCCAGCATTTT.